Below are 20 T cell receptor beta chains sequenced from a single sample in a study of blood T cell repertoires in COVID-19. Repertoires were generated with immunoSEQ multiplex PCR, while TCRdb's copy carries only in-frame clones and drops some. Of about 250,000 clones in the sample, approximately 90% were seen once. What was sequenced was peripheral blood. Receptors were obtained from a woman under 40 with COVID-19, enrolled during active disease.

CDR3 sequence (DNA): TGTGCCAGTAGTATAGGGACTAGCGTTGGGCAGTTCTTC. It specifies CASSIGTSVGQFF. This chain links TRBV19 with TRBJ2-1, with 9 positions matching TRBD2. The CDR3 has 13 amino acids. The germline V gene has CDR1 LNHDA and CDR2 SQIVND (reference sequence). V trimming: 1 base; J trimming: 12 bases; junction bases outside the gene matches: 4.

V is TRBV7-9 and J is TRBJ2-5; D may be TRBD1 (6 bases). Germline assignment: CDR1 SEHNR and CDR2 FQNEAQ (reference sequence). The CDR3 sequence is 19 residues long. V dropped 5 bases and J dropped 2 bases, with 27 bases sitting between them. CDR3 amino acids: CASSQPGGGHIERQETQYF. The CDR3 coding sequence is TGTGCCAGCAGCCAACCCGGTGGGGGACACATCGAACGTCAAGAGACCCAGTACTTC. The entire variable domain, with the rest obtained from reference TRBV7-9 and TRBJ2-5, is as follows: DTGVSQNPRHKITKRGQNVTFRCDPISEHNRLYWYRQTLGQGPEFLTYFQNEAQLEKSRLLSDRFSAERPKGSFSTLEIQRTEQGDSAMYLCASSQPGGGHIERQETQYFGPGTRLLVL.

V and J are TRBV9 and TRBJ2-1; TRBD2 matches 10 bases. Losses at the gene ends were 1 base for V and 5 bases for J; bases not matched to a gene: 9. Looked up from germline, CDR1 is SGDLS and CDR2 is YYNGEE. The CDR3 is made up of 17 amino acids. The CDR3 DNA sequence: TGTGCCAGCAGCGTAAGGGGGCTAGCGGGGGTGCACAATGAGCAGTTCTTC. Translation: CASSVRGLAGVHNEQFF.

V gene TRBV28 combines with J gene TRBJ1-5; D is ambiguous. Germline V gene data show CDR1 as MDHEN and CDR2 as SYDVKM. The CDR3 has 15 residues. V was shortened by 1 base and J by 11 bases, with 18 bases between the two germline ends. This chain's CDR3 is CASSLYRLEVAAQHF. The CDR3 nucleotides are TGTGCCAGCAGTTTATATCGGTTGGAGGTCGCAGCCCAGCATTTT. The full variable domain, in which reference TRBV28 and TRBJ1-5 provide the parts outside the CDR3, is DVKVTQSSRYLVKRTGEKVFLECVQDMDHENMFWYRQDPGLGLRLIYFSYDVKMKEKGDIPEGYSVSREKKERFSLILESASTNQTSMYLCASSLYRLEVAAQHFGDGTRLSIL.

V and J are TRBV10-1 and TRBJ2-1, with TRBD2 identical over 11 bases. The CDR3 consists of 14 residues. The V gene end was trimmed by 3 bases and the J gene end by 5 bases; junction bases not matched to a gene: 0. The V gene's germline CDR1 is WNHNN and CDR2 SYGVQD (reference sequence). The CDR3 DNA is TGCGCCAGCAGTGAACTAGCGGGAGACAATGAGCAGTTCTTC. Protein sequence: CASSELAGDNEQFF.

J is TRBJ2-1 and V is TRBV9; D call uncertain. Germline lookup yields CDR1 SGDLS and CDR2 YYNGEE. The V end was cut by 7 bases, the J end by 7 bases, with 12 bases between. This CDR3 contains 12 residues. The DNA of the CDR3 is TGTGCCAGCGGAGACTCTAGGAATGAGCAGTTCTTC. This codes for CASGDSRNEQFF.

The chain employs TRBV28 and TRBJ1-2, with D tentatively TRBD1 (5 bases). The germline CDR1 and CDR2 sequences are MDHEN and SYDVKM. V was trimmed by 2 bases and J by 0 bases, leaving 7 bases between them. CDR3 size: 14 residues. The CDR3: CASSLGAPNYGYTF. The CDR3 DNA is TGTGCCAGCAGTTTAGGGGCGCCTAACTATGGCTACACCTTC.

The V call is TRBV7-2, the J call TRBJ1-2, with D hard to call. Trimming stripped 5 bases from V and 7 bases from J, with 17 bases between. This CDR3 has 14 residues. CDR1 and CDR2 (germline): SGHTA, FQGNSA. As DNA, the CDR3 is TGTGCCAGCAGCACCCTTTCGGGGTTTTCTGGCTACACCTTC. Translated: CASSTLSGFSGYTF.

The chain couples TRBV19 to TRBJ2-7; no clear D. Trimming shortened V by 2 bases and J by 3 bases, and 8 bases separated the two germline ends. CDR3 size: 13 residues. Germline CDR1 and CDR2: LNHDA and SQIVND (reference sequence). This CDR3 reads CASSINGRYEQYF. In nucleotides, the CDR3 is TGTGCCAGTAGTATAAATGGGCGCTACGAGCAGTACTTC.

Here the CDR3 reads CASSDRDTDYEQYV. For the CDR3, the DNA is TGTGCCAGCAGTGACAGGGACACCGACTACGAGCAGTACGTC. The chain is built from TRBV11-3 and TRBJ2-7; 7 bases match TRBD1. CDR3 size: 14 residues. J gave up 3 bases and V 6 bases, and 8 bases lay outside the gene matches. Germline V gives CDR1 SGHNT, CDR2 YENEEA.

This chain connects TRBV5-1 to TRBJ2-1; D is possibly TRBD1 (5 bases). The CDR3 has 14 amino acids. Trimming shortened V by 4 bases and J by 0 bases, and 8 bases separated the two germline ends. Germline V gene sequence: CDR1 SGHRS, CDR2 YFSETQ. The CDR3 DNA sequence: TGCGCCAGCAGCGAAAGGGGCTCCTACAATGAGCAGTTCTTC. Translating it yields CASSERGSYNEQFF.

In this sample, this clone turned up once. The CDR3 DNA follows: TGTGCCAGCAGTATCGGACAGGGTCTACATTCAACTAATGAAAAACTGTTTTTT. It yields the protein CASSIGQGLHSTNEKLFF. The genes are TRBV28 and TRBJ1-4, with 8 nucleotides matching TRBD1. Germline V CDR1 and CDR2: MDHEN, SYDVKM. The J segment lost 0 bases and the V segment lost 5 bases, leaving 11 bases of the junction unmatched. CDR3 length equals 18 residues.

The chain recombines TRBV2 with TRBJ2-1; D might be TRBD2 (6 bases). Germline V lookup: CDR1 SNHLY, CDR2 FYNNEI. The CDR3 totals 14 residues. V lost 5 bases to trimming and J lost 1 base, with 9 bases between them. DNA of the CDR3: TGTGCCAGCAGTCTGGGACTTTCCTACAATGAGCAGTTCTTC. Its protein is CASSLGLSYNEQFF. Based on the CDR3 plus reference TRBV2 and TRBJ2-1, the full variable domain is EPEVTQTPSHQVTQMGQEVILRCVPISNHLYFYWYRQILGQKVEFLVSFYNNEISEKSEIFDDQFSVERPDGSNFTLKIRSTKLEDSAMYFCASSLGLSYNEQFFGPGTRLTVL.

In regard to this clone: One junction end does not reproduce the germline sequence, and a read error may be involved. Other DNA sequences from this sample encode an identical CDR3 as well. The gene calls are TRBV10-3 and TRBJ1-6, with D perhaps TRBD1 (5 bases). CDR3 length equals 17 residues. Germline V CDR1 and CDR2: ENHRY, SYGVKD. The CDR3 spells CAISPDRQSSYNSPLHF. The CDR3 DNA follows: TGTGCCATCAGCCCCGACAGACAGAGCTCCTATAATTCACCCCTCCATTTT.

V and J are TRBV2 and TRBJ2-5; 15 positions match TRBD2. Germline-derived CDR1 and CDR2 are SNHLY and FYNNEI. CDR3 length: 15 amino acids. V shed 6 bases, J shed 5 bases, and the junction held 4 bases outside the gene matches. CDR3 DNA: TGTGCCAGCAGAGGACTAGCGGGGGGGCGGGAGACCCAGTACTTC. This codes for CASRGLAGGRETQYF.

The J gene is TRBJ2-1, the V gene TRBV7-2; TRBD1 is a possible D gene (5 bases). The germline V gene encodes CDR1 SGHTA and CDR2 FQGNSA. The CDR3 contains 14 residues. V was trimmed by 5 bases and J by 9 bases, leaving 17 bases between them. The CDR3 protein is CASSRKDWGGEQFF. The CDR3 nucleotides are TGTGCCAGCAGCCGCAAGGATTGGGGCGGTGAGCAGTTCTTC. Variable domain in full (rest from reference TRBV7-2 and TRBJ2-1): GAGVSQSPSNKVTEKGKDVELRCDPISGHTALYWYRQSLGQGLEFLIYFQGNSAPDKSGLPSDRFSAERTGGSVSTLTIQRTQQEDSAVYLCASSRKDWGGEQFFGPGTRLTVL.

This clone was found once. This chain uses TRBV7-2 with TRBJ1-1, with D possibly being TRBD1 (5 bases). V lost 5 bases and J lost 2, with 15 bases in between. This CDR3 has 15 amino acids. Germline loops: CDR1 SGHTA, CDR2 FQGNSA. CDR3 in DNA: TGTGCCAGCAGCCCTATGTGGGGCGCAAACACTGAAGCTTTCTTT. Its protein is CASSPMWGANTEAFF. Variable domain in full (rest from reference TRBV7-2 and TRBJ1-1): GAGVSQSPSNKVTEKGKDVELRCDPISGHTALYWYRQSLGQGLEFLIYFQGNSAPDKSGLPSDRFSAERTGGSVSTLTIQRTQQEDSAVYLCASSPMWGANTEAFFGQGTRLTVV.

The chain recombines TRBV5-1 with TRBJ2-2; D is possibly TRBD2 (6 bases). Germline CDR1 SGHRS, CDR2 YFSETQ. With 5 bases removed from V and 0 bases from J, the gap between germline ends came to 8 bases. CDR3 length: 14 amino acids. CDR3 nucleotides: TGCGCCAGCAGGACTAGAACGAACACCGGGGAGCTGTTTTTT. Protein sequence: CASRTRTNTGELFF.

The chain is built from TRBV28 and TRBJ2-1, with 10 nucleotides matching TRBD2. The CDR3 sequence is 18 residues long. V lost 3 bases, J lost 5 bases, and 13 bases stayed unmatched. Germline CDR1 and CDR2: MDHEN and SYDVKM. The DNA for the CDR3 is TGTGCCAGCAGTTTTAATCTGGCTAGCGGGAGTCTAAACAATGAGCAGTTCTTC. It codes for CASSFNLASGSLNNEQFF.

The rearrangement links TRBV3-1 (or the pseudogene TRBV3-2) to TRBJ2-7, with D possibly matching TRBD2 (5 bases). Germline assignment: CDR1 LGHDT and CDR2 YNNKEL (reference sequence). The CDR3 sequence is 15 residues long. The ends were cut back, 3 bases at V and 2 bases at J, with 14 bases in the middle. CDR3 region: CASSHGSGGPYEQYF. For the CDR3, the DNA is TGTGCCAGCAGCCACGGGTCCGGAGGTCCCTACGAGCAGTACTTC.